This T cell receptor (beta chain) was observed in a study of blood T cells in healthy people across ages. Overall study results and limits: Estimates of diversity drawn from one million T cells were considered underestimates. Aged donors had fewer naive CD4+ cells and lower diversity than long-lived donors.

Comments on this clonotype: The target antigen is unknown.

A second PCR, run for 7 to 11 cycles, used a sample-barcoded 5' primer plus a J-beta primer mix. Every cDNA molecule bore a tag from a template-switch adaptor containing 12 random nucleotides. MiXCR was run by TCRdb on the 5' RACE reads, yielding one entry per CDR3 protein. Among over 950,000 distinct CDR3 sequences listed, under 40% were seen once. The CDR3 contains 16 residues. Per the germline V gene, CDR1 is SGHAT and CDR2 is FQNNGV. Between the trimmed V and J ends, which lost 5 bases and 1 base, there was a span of 17 bases. Total RNA was extracted at no less than 6 micrograms per sample. The receptor was derived from a young man in good health. V gene TRBV11-2 combines with J gene TRBJ1-2, with D tentatively TRBD1 (5 bases). The source material was blood. CDR3 region: CASSHPGDGINYGYTF. CDR3 in DNA: TGTGCCAGCAGCCACCCCGGGGACGGAATTAACTATGGCTACACCTTC.